This TCR beta chain was recovered during a study of blood T cell repertoires in COVID-19. Study summary: PBMCs, B-cell-depleted T cells, or T cells were the source of the cDNA or gDNA that made up the material.

V lost 6 bases, J lost 4 bases, and 21 bases lay in between. Germline V gives CDR1 MDHEN, CDR2 SYDVKM. This CDR3 region has 16 residues. In the original analysis: Amplification of reference gene primers provided the estimated nucleated cell counts. TCRdb keeps only in-frame clones here, not all; method: immunoSEQ multiplex PCR. V and J calls plus clone size are reproduced from that table; the DNA served to infer D and trimming. The table records a few hundred thousand clones, around 89% of them present only once. Material for sequencing was PBMCs or T cells enriched from blood (not recorded which). The chain recombines TRBV28 with TRBJ1-1; a possible D gene is TRBD1 (6 bases). The sequence derives from a man aged 30 to 45 who had recovered from COVID-19. In nucleotides, the CDR3 is TGTGCCAGCAGAGGATCGCAGGGGTTTGTTGGCACTGAAGCTTTCTTT. Its protein is CASRGSQGFVGTEAFF.